These 10 T cell receptor beta chains originate from one sample sequenced in a study of T-cell reconstitution after alpha-beta-depleted transplantation in children. Unique molecular identifiers featured in how the TCRbeta library was prepared. TCRdb passed the PCR reads through MiXCR, listing each CDR3 protein once. The sample consists of fewer than 700,000 distinct CDR3 sequences, 10% to 15% of them appearing once. The sample consisted of PBMCs, mostly from graft donor cells, taken 360 days after TCRalphabeta/CD19-depleted stem cell transplant. These receptors all stem from a male patient younger than 18 who had a stem cell transplant for acute myeloid leukemia, so the T cells may come from the graft donor.

The chain links TRBV11-2 to TRBJ2-7; tentatively, D is TRBD1 (6 bases). Trimming pared 4 bases from V and 2 bases from J, leaving 18 bases between. The CDR3 covers 16 residues. Germline V gene data show CDR1 as SGHAT and CDR2 as FQNNGV. Here the CDR3 DNA reads TGTGCCAGCAGCTCAAGGACAGCCCGGCCCACCTACGAGCAGTACTTC. This translates into CASSSRTARPTYEQYF.

This chain uses TRBV15 with TRBJ2-2; TRBD1 aligns across 7 bases. Per germline, CDR1 LNHNV and CDR2 YYDKDF (reference sequence). After removal of 6 bases from V and 2 bases from J, the junction contained 9 bases not matched to a gene. CDR3 length: 16 amino acids. The CDR3 is CATRQDRTLNTGELFF. The CDR3 DNA reads as TGTGCCACCAGACAGGACAGGACCCTCAACACCGGGGAGCTGTTTTTT. Complete variable domain (other parts from reference TRBV15 and TRBJ2-2): DAMVIQNPRYQVTQFGKPVTLSCSQTLNHNVMYWYQQKSSQAPKLLFHYYDKDFNNEADTPDNFQSRRPNTSFCFLDIRSPGLGDTAMYLCATRQDRTLNTGELFFGEGSRLTVL.

This clonotype appeared a few times. V gene TRBV11-2 combines with J gene TRBJ2-1; D is possibly TRBD2 (6 bases). From germline, CDR1 is SGHAT and CDR2 FQNNGV. The CDR3 runs to 13 residues. V was pared by 5 bases and J by 7 bases, with 12 bases between. The CDR3 sequence: CASSPQTSNEQFF. In DNA form, the CDR3 reads TGTGCCAGCAGCCCCCAGACTAGTAATGAGCAGTTCTTC. The variable domain in full, completed from reference TRBV11-2 and TRBJ2-1, reads EAGVAQSPRYKIIEKRQSVAFWCNPISGHATLYWYQQILGQGPKLLIQFQNNGVVDDSQLPKDRFSAERLKGVDSTLKIQPAKLEDSAVYLCASSPQTSNEQFFGPGTRLTVL.

Concerning this clonotype itself: One junction end disagrees with the germline gene, perhaps due to a read error. The rearrangement uses TRBV5-1 and TRBJ2-3, with unresolved D. This CDR3 comprises 14 residues. Germline V lookup: CDR1 SGHRS, CDR2 YFSETQ. CDR3: CASRLGWSTDTQYF. The CDR3 DNA reads as TGCGCCAGCAGATTGGGATGGAGCACAGATACGCAGTATTTT.

This clonotype was found once. The chain carries TRBV30 and TRBJ1-2; 8 bases match TRBD1. The CDR3 sequence is 15 residues long. Germline trimming cut 0 bases from V and 3 bases from J; bases unmatched to any gene: 6. Germline V gives CDR1 GTSNPN, CDR2 SVGIG (reference sequence). In nucleotides, the CDR3 is TGTGCCTGGAGTGTAGGTTTGGGACAGGACTATGGCTACACCTTC. Its translation is CAWSVGLGQDYGYTF.

This clonotype has only a few counts. The rearrangement links TRBV29-1 to TRBJ1-4; D not resolved. Germline CDR1 is SQVTM and CDR2 is ANQGSEA. The CDR3 length is 12 residues. The V end lost 4 bases, the J end lost 7 bases, and 10 bases lay between the germline ends. For the CDR3, the DNA is TGCAGCGTTGGCCACGCAACTGAAAAACTGTTTTTT. Translating it yields CSVGHATEKLFF.

This clonotype has more than one count but fewer than ten. The chain links TRBV9 to TRBJ2-5; TRBD2 aligns across 8 bases. Losses at the gene ends were 3 bases for V and 2 bases for J; bases not matched to a gene: 15. Germline V gene sequence: CDR1 SGDLS, CDR2 YYNGEE. The length of the CDR3 is 18 residues. The CDR3, as DNA: TGTGCCAGCAGCGACCGAAATGAAGCGGGAGACGTTCAAGAGACCCAGTACTTC. It specifies CASSDRNEAGDVQETQYF.

The V and J genes are TRBV7-8 and TRBJ2-2; tentatively, D is TRBD1 (5 bases). The CDR3 totals 14 residues. V shed 2 bases and J shed 7 bases, with 11 bases lying between them. In germline, CDR1 is SGHVS, CDR2 FQNEAQ. The CDR3 is CASSLLGRGGELFF. CDR3 bases: TGTGCCAGCAGCTTACTGGGGCGTGGCGGGGAGCTGTTTTTT.

This clonotype occurred a few times. The chain joins TRBV2 to TRBJ2-1, with D tentatively TRBD2 (6 bases). Trimming took 8 bases from V and 4 from J, leaving 18 bases between them. Germline CDR1 is SNHLY and CDR2 is FYNNEI. The CDR3 totals 15 residues. Here the CDR3 reads CASRSTAGRYNEQFF. Here the CDR3 DNA reads TGTGCCAGCCGGTCGACAGCAGGGAGGTACAATGAGCAGTTCTTC.

The CDR3 DNA reads TGTGCCAGCAGCTTTCCCGGGACTAGCGGGCTGCTATGGGTCCACGAGCAGTACTTC. Protein: CASSFPGTSGLLWVHEQYF. The V and J genes are TRBV7-8 and TRBJ2-7; 12 bases align to TRBD2. Per germline, CDR1 SGHVS and CDR2 FQNEAQ. After removal of 3 bases from V and 5 bases from J, the junction contained 17 bases not matched to a gene. The CDR3 is made up of 19 amino acids.